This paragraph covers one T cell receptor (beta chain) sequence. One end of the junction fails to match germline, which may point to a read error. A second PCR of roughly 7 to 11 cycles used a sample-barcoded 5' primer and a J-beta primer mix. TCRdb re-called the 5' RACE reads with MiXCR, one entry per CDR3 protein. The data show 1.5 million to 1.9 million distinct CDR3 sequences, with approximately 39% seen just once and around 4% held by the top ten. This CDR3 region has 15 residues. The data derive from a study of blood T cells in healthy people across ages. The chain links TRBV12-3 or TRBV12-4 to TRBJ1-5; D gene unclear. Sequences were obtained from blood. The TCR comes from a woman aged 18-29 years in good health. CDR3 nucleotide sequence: TGTGCCAACAGTTTCTCCAGCAATAGCAATCAGCCCCAGCATTTT. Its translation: CANSFSSNSNQPQHF.